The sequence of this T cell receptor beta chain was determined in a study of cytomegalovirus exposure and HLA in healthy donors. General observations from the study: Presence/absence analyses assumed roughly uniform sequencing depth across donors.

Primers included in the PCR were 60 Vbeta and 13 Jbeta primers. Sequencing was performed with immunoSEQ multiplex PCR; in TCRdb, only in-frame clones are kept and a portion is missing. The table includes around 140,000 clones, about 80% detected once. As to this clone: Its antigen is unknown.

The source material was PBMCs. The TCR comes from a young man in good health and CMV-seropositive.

The CDR3 DNA follows: TGTGCCAGCAGTTTATCCCAGACTAGCGGGGCAGGAGATACGCAGTATTTT. Protein product: CASSLSQTSGAGDTQYF. The rearrangement uses TRBV28 and TRBJ2-3; 11 nucleotides align to TRBD2. CDR1 is MDHEN and CDR2 is SYDVKM in the germline V gene. The junction had 8 bases not matched to a gene; V was cut back by 1 base and J by 5 bases. This CDR3 region has 17 residues.